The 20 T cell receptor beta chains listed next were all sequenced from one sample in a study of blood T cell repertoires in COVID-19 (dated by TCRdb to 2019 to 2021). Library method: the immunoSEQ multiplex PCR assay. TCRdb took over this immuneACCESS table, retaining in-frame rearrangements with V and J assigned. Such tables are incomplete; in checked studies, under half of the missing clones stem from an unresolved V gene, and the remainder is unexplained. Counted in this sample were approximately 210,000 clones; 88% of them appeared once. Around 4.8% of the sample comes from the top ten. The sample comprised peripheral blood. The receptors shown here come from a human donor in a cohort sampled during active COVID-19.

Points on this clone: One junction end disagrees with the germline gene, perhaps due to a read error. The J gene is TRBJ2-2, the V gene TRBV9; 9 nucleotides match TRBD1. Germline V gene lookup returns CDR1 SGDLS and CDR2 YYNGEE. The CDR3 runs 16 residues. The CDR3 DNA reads TGTGCCAGCAGCGCACCCGGGACAGGGAACGCCGGGGAGCTGTTTTTT. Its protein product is CASSAPGTGNAGELFF.

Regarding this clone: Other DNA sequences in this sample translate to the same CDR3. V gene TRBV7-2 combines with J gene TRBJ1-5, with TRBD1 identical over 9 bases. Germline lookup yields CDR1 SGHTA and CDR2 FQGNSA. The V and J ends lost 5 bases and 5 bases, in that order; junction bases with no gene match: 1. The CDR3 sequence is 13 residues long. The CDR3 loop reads CASSRQGDQPQHF. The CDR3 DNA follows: TGTGCCAGCAGCAGACAGGGGGATCAGCCCCAGCATTTT.

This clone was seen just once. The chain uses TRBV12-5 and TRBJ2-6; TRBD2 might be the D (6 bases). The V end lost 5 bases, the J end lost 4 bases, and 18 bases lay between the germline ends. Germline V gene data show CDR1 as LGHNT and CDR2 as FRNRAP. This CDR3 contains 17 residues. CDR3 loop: CASGPGGLIPGANVLTF. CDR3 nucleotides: TGTGCTAGTGGTCCCGGGGGTCTCATCCCCGGGGCCAACGTCCTGACTTTC.

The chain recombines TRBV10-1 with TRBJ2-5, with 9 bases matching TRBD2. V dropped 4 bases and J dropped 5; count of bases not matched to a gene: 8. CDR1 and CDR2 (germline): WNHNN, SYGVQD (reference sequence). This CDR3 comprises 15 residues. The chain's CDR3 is CASSVSSGGMETQYF. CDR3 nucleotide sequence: TGCGCCAGCAGTGTTTCCAGCGGGGGGATGGAGACCCAGTACTTC.

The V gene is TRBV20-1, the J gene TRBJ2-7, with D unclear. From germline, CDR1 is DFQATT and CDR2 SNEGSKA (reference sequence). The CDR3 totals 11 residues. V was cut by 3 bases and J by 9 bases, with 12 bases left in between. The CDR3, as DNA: TGCAGTGCTAGTGATGCACGCGGGCAGTACTTC. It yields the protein CSASDARGQYF.

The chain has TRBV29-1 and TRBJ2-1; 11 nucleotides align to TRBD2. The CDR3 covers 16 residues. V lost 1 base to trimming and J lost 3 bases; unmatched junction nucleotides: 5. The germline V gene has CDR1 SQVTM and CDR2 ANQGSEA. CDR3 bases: TGCAGCGTTGAAGGGTTAGCGGGAGGGATCTACAATGAGCAGTTCTTC. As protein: CSVEGLAGGIYNEQFF.

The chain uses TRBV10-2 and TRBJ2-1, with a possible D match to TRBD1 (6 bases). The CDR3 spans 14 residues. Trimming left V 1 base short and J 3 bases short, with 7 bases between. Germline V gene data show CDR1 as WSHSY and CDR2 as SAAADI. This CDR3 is CASSEYRDYNEQFF. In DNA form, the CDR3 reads TGCGCCAGCAGTGAGTACAGGGACTACAATGAGCAGTTCTTC.

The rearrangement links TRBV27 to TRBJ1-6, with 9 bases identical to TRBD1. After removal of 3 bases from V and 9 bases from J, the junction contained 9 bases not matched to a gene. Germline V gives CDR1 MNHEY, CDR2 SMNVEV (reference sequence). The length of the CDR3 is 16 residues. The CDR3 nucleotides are TGTGCCAGCAGTTTCTACCCGGGACAGGGCGGTTCACCCCTCCACTTT. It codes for CASSFYPGQGGSPLHF.

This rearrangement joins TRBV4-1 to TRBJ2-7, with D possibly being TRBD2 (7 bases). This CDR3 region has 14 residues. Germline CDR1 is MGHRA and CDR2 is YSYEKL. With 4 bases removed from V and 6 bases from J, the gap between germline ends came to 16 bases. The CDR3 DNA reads TGCGCCAGCAGCCCACGAGCGGGACAAGGCGAGCAGTACTTC. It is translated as CASSPRAGQGEQYF.

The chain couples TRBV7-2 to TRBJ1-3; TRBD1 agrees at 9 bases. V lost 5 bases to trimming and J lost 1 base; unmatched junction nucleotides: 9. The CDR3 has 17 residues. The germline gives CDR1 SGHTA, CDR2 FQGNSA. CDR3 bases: TGTGCCAGCAGCCTCGGGGGACAGGGTGTATCTGGAAACACCATATATTTT. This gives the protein CASSLGGQGVSGNTIYF.

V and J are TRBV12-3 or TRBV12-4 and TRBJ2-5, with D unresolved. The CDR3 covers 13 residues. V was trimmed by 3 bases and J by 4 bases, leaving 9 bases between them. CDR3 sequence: CASSFQLAETQYF. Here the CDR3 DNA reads TGTGCCAGCAGTTTTCAGTTGGCAGAGACCCAGTACTTC.

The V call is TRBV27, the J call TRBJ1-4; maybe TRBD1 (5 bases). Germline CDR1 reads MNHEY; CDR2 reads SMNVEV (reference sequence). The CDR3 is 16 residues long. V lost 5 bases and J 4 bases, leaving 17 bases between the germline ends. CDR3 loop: CASSRTGRDYNEKLFF. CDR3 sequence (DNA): TGTGCCAGCAGTCGTACAGGCCGGGACTATAATGAAAAACTGTTTTTT.

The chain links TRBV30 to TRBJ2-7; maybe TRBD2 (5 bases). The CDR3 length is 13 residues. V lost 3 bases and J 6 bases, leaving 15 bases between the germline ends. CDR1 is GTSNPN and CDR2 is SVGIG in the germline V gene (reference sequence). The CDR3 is CAWSPGLEAEQYF. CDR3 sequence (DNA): TGTGCCTGGAGCCCGGGGTTGGAGGCCGAGCAGTACTTC.

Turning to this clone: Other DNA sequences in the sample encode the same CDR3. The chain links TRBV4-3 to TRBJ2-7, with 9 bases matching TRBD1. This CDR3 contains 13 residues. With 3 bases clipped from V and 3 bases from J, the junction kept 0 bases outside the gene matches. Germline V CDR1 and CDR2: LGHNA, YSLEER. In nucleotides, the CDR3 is TGCGCCAGCAGCCAGGACAGGGGCTACGAGCAGTACTTC. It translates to CASSQDRGYEQYF.

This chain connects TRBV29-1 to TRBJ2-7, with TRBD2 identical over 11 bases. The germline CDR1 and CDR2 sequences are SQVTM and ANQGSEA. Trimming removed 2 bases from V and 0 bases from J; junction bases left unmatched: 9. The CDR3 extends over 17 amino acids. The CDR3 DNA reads TGCAGCGTTGAAACTGGACTAGCGGGCGACCTCTCCTACGAGCAGTACTTC. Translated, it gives CSVETGLAGDLSYEQYF.

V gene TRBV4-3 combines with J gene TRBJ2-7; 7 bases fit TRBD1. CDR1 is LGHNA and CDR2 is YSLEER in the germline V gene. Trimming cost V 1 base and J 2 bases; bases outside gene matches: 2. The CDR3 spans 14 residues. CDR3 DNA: TGCGCCAGCAGCCAAGCAGGGGGACCCTACGAGCAGTACTTC. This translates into CASSQAGGPYEQYF.

CDR3 DNA sequence: TGTGCCAGCTCACCGCTTCCGGGACAGAGCACAGATACGCAGTATTTT. The encoded protein is CASSPLPGQSTDTQYF. V is TRBV18 and J is TRBJ2-3; 7 positions agree with TRBD1. Germline lookup yields CDR1 KGHSH and CDR2 LQKENI. The CDR3 spans 16 residues. V was clipped by 3 bases and J by 0 bases; unmatched bases: 6.

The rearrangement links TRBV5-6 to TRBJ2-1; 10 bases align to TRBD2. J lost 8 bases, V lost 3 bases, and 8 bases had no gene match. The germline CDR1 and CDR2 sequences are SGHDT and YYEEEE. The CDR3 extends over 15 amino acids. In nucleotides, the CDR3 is TGTGCCAGCAGCTGGGTAGGGGGGACTAGCGATGAGCAGTTCTTC. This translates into CASSWVGGTSDEQFF.

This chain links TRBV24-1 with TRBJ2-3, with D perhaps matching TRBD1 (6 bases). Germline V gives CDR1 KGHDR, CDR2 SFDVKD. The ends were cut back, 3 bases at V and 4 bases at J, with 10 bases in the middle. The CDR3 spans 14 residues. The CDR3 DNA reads TGTGCCACCAGTGATCCACAGGGCCCAGATACGCAGTATTTT. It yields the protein CATSDPQGPDTQYF.

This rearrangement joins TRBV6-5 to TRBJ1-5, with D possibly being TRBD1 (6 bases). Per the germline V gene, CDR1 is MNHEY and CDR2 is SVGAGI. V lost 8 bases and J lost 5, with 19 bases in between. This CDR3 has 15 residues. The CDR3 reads CASLPQGNIDQPQHF. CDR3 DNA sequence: TGTGCCAGCTTACCACAGGGAAACATAGATCAGCCCCAGCATTTT.